These T cell receptor beta chains were read from a single sample in a study of cytomegalovirus exposure and HLA in healthy donors. Libraries were prepared by immunoSEQ multiplex PCR; TCRdb keeps only in-frame clonotypes and omits some of them. The sample shows 150,000 to 200,000 clones, approximately 11% of them seen only once. The sample taken for sequencing was PBMCs. These receptors were taken from a man aged 45 to 65 in good health and CMV-seropositive. Both conserved end residues are part of each CDR3. D genes are given only for firm matches. A clone size is listed for some rows: how often the clone was seen (once, few, many), or a class if it is expanded.

size: -; J: TRBJ1-2; D: -; V: TRBV5-4; CDR3: CASSWPDRTYGYTF; DNA: TGTGCCAGCAGCTGGCCGGACAGAACGTATGGCTACACCTTC
size: few; J: TRBJ2-3; D: -; V: TRBV5-1; CDR3: CASSRLRQPTDTQYF; DNA: TGCGCCAGCAGCCGATTGCGACAGCCCACAGATACGCAGTATTTT
size: few; J: TRBJ1-5; D: -; V: TRBV6-4; CDR3: CASPTVSGNQPQHF; DNA: TGTGCCAGCCCAACAGTTTCGGGCAATCAGCCCCAGCATTTT
size: few; J: TRBJ2-4; D: -; V: TRBV2; CDR3: CASSFRTADVNIQYF; DNA: TGTGCCAGCAGTTTTAGGACAGCCGATGTAAACATTCAGTACTTC
size: few; J: TRBJ1-5; D: TRBD1; V: TRBV6-5; CDR3: CASSKGQGGNQPQHF; DNA: TGTGCCAGCAGTAAGGGACAGGGTGGCAATCAGCCCCAGCATTTT
size: -; J: TRBJ1-2; D: -; V: TRBV7-9; CDR3: CASSSRAGNGYTF; DNA: TGTGCCAGCAGCTCAAGGGCAGGGAATGGCTACACCTTC
size: -; J: TRBJ2-1; D: -; V: TRBV9; CDR3: CASSALGPAYNEQFF; DNA: TGTGCCAGCAGCGCCCTGGGGCCCGCTTACAATGAGCAGTTCTTC
size: few; J: TRBJ1-2; D: -; V: TRBV4-3; CDR3: CASSQDRGAGGYTF; DNA: TGCGCCAGCAGCCAAGACAGGGGAGCGGGAGGCTACACCTTC
size: -; J: TRBJ2-1; D: -; V: TRBV7-6; CDR3: CASSKYYAAYNEQFF; DNA: TGTGCCAGCAGCAAATACTACGCGGCCTACAATGAGCAGTTCTTC
size: few; J: TRBJ2-2; D: -; V: TRBV5-1; CDR3: CASSLDSAGTGELFF; DNA: TGCGCCAGCAGCTTGGACTCAGCCGGGACCGGGGAGCTGTTTTTT
size: -; J: TRBJ2-7; D: -; V: TRBV14; CDR3: CASSLSRDSYEQYF; DNA: TGTGCCAGCAGCCTATCACGGGATTCCTACGAGCAGTACTTC
size: few; J: TRBJ2-3; D: -; V: TRBV19; CDR3: CASSTRDTQYF; DNA: TGTGCCAGTAGTACCCGGGATACGCAGTATTTT
size: few; J: TRBJ1-1; D: TRBD1; V: TRBV7-2; CDR3: CASSSYRTGGAQNTEAFF; DNA: TGTGCCAGCAGCTCCTACCGGACAGGGGGCGCCCAGAACACTGAAGCTTTCTTT
size: -; J: TRBJ2-2; D: -; V: TRBV1; CDR3: CTSSQEPVSGEDTGELFF; DNA: TGCACCAGCAGCCAAGAACCGGTTAGCGGGGAAGATACCGGGGAGCTGTTTTTT
size: few; J: TRBJ1-1; D: -; V: TRBV19; CDR3: CASSIGGRAEAFF; DNA: TGTGCCAGTAGTATTGGAGGGAGGGCTGAAGCTTTCTTT
size: -; J: TRBJ2-5; D: TRBD1; V: TRBV2; CDR3: CASRQVGGTAETQYF; DNA: TGTGCCAGCAGGCAAGTAGGGGGCACCGCGGAGACCCAGTACTTC